What follows describes a single T cell receptor beta chain. In its sample, this clonotype was seen many times. Its specific antigen is unknown. Base quality data are lacking; no much larger clone is found one base away. The library relied on 5' RACE. The listed sequencing device is NextSeq 500. To correct for sequencing error and PCR bias, the TCR library protocol tagged individual cDNA molecules with unique molecular identifiers. Both TCR alpha and beta chains were sequenced, and tight co-correlation was observed between alpha and beta sequence abundances in each sample. The study's own analysis went as follows. Decombinator V4 was used to annotate TCR sequences for V gene, J gene and CDR3. Expanded TCRs were defined as changing significantly between any two time points under a Poisson model with p below 0.0001. TCR abundances were normalised to the total number of TCRs sequenced per sample and expressed as counts per million. TRAV1-2 paired with TRAJ12, TRAJ20 or TRAJ33 defined MAIT TCRs, while TRAV10 paired with TRAJ18 defined iNKT TCRs. VDJdb, accessed 1 November 2021, was searched for CMV, EBV and SARS-CoV-2 annotated TCRs, with TCRs annotated for multiple antigens excluded. TCRdb redid the processing of the public reads, applying fastp at Q25 and MiXCR, and retained in-frame beta chains. Under each unique CDR3 protein, matching rows form one entry showing the most common genes and DNA. TCRdb, not the authors, supplied the V and J calls. The sample contains about 71,000 distinct CDR3 sequences, roughly 15% of them found a single time. The ten biggest clones cover 3.9% of the sample.

This sample is part of a study of early T cells in non-severe SARS-CoV-2 infection (dated by TCRdb to 2020 to 2023). A note on the overall study: Because TCR sequencing was done on bulk RNA from unsorted whole blood, the alpha and beta chains could not be paired. On the study overall, not on this receptor specifically: VDJdb matching was skewed toward anti-spike CD8 responses and likely underestimated virus-specific expansions, missing private and CD4 specificities.

Germline trimming: 5 bases from V, 0 bases from J; junction bases outside gene matches: 4. From the cysteine up to the phenylalanine, the CDR3 has a length of 16 residues. The sequence is cut down to CDR3 DNA, 48 bases in frame from base 1. CDR1 SEHNR and CDR2 FQNEAQ were looked up in the germline V gene (reference sequence). A case-control design nested within a healthcare worker cohort in London, UK, was used, with weekly nasopharyngeal swab PCR tests and blood sampling performed. Healthcare workers were recruited during the week of the UK lockdown, between 23 and 31 March 2020, and followed weekly for up to 16 weeks.

Recombination joined TRBV7-9 with TRBJ2-3; 11 central nucleotides agree with TRBD2. The sample in question was whole blood, obtained at baseline. The receptor was isolated from an adult who was a healthcare worker with PCR-confirmed SARS-CoV-2 infection or an uninfected control (not recorded which). DNA sequence: TGTGCCAGCAGCACCGGACTAGCGGGTAGCACAGATACGCAGTATTTT. Its translation reads: CASSTGLAGSTDTQYF.